These 23 T cell receptor beta chains share one sample of origin, sequenced in a study of cytomegalovirus exposure and HLA in healthy donors (dated by TCRdb to 2015 to 2018). Libraries were constructed by the immunoSEQ multiplex PCR assay. TCRdb provides this immuneACCESS table in a form limited to in-frame rearrangements. Some clones are lacking; in checked studies, under half of them reflect an unresolved V gene, and why the rest are absent is not known. Recorded for this sample are 250,000 to 300,000 clones; approximately 83% of them occurred a single time. The ten largest clones add up to roughly 1% of the sample. Material for sequencing was PBMCs. Receptors originate from a woman aged 18-29 years in good health and CMV-seronegative.

The gene calls are TRBV7-2 and TRBJ2-7; the match to TRBD1 covers 9 bases. With V trimmed by 4 bases and J by 1 base, 5 bases remained unmatched. Germline V CDR1 and CDR2: SGHTA, FQGNSA. This CDR3 has 15 residues. CDR3 sequence (DNA): TGTGCCAGCAGCTCGAGGGACAGGGCGTCCTACGAGCAGTACTTC. This gives the protein CASSSRDRASYEQYF.

The chain recombines TRBV4-2 with TRBJ2-7, with D possibly TRBD2 on 6 matching bases. The ends were cut back, 1 base at V and 0 bases at J, with 10 bases in the middle. Germline CDR1 LGHNA, CDR2 YNFKEQ. CDR3 length equals 15 residues. The CDR3 DNA reads TGTGCCAGCAGCCAAGCGGGCGGGAACTCCTACGAGCAGTACTTC. It translates to CASSQAGGNSYEQYF.

On this clone itself: A read error may account for a junction end that differs from germline. J is TRBJ1-1 and V is TRBV6-6, with TRBD1 matching over 7 bases. This CDR3 contains 11 residues. The germline CDR1 and CDR2 sequences are MNHNY and SVGAGI (reference sequence). The CDR3 sequence: CASSKQGYIIF. The CDR3 DNA sequence: TGTGCCAGCAGTAAACAGGGGTACATTATCTTT.

V is TRBV30 and J is TRBJ2-3; D unresolved. The CDR3 spans 12 residues. Per the germline V gene, CDR1 is GTSNPN and CDR2 is SVGIG (reference sequence). Between the trimmed V and J ends, which lost 5 bases and 1 base, there was a span of 7 bases. For the CDR3, the DNA is TGTGCCTGGGCCCCAGGCACAGATACGCAGTATTTT. This encodes CAWAPGTDTQYF.

V usage is TRBV11-3 and J usage is TRBJ2-7, with 7 bases matching TRBD1. V trimming: 1 base; J trimming: 0 bases; junction bases outside the gene matches: 3. Germline V CDR1 and CDR2: SGHNT, YENEEA. The CDR3 length is 15 residues. The CDR3 loop reads CASSLVGTVSYEQYF. The CDR3 nucleotides read TGTGCCAGCAGCTTAGTGGGGACAGTCTCCTACGAGCAGTACTTC.

The chain recombines TRBV9 with TRBJ2-3; possible D gene TRBD1, 5 bases. This CDR3 has 14 amino acids. V lost 0 bases and J 5 bases, leaving 10 bases between the germline ends. CDR1 and CDR2 (germline): SGDLS, YYNGEE. CDR3 protein: CASSVDQGRDTQYF. The DNA for the CDR3 is TGTGCCAGCAGCGTAGATCAGGGAAGAGATACGCAGTATTTT.

This clone was counted between two and nine times. This chain links TRBV30 with TRBJ1-5, with 7 bases matching TRBD1. Germline V lookup: CDR1 GTSNPN, CDR2 SVGIG (reference sequence). CDR3 length: 14 amino acids. The trim removed 0 bases at V and 5 bases at J, leaving 4 bases unmatched. CDR3 sequence reads: CAWSVMQGDQPQHF. CDR3 DNA sequence: TGTGCCTGGAGTGTAATGCAGGGGGATCAGCCCCAGCATTTT.

The chain uses TRBV7-8 and TRBJ2-7; 9 bases match TRBD2. V shed 0 bases and J 1 base; nucleotides not matched to a gene: 10. This CDR3 has 18 residues. CDR1 and CDR2 (germline): SGHVS, FQNEAQ. The CDR3 here is CASSLAASSGVRSYEQYF. CDR3 DNA sequence: TGTGCCAGCAGCTTAGCAGCGTCTAGCGGGGTGCGTTCCTACGAGCAGTACTTC.

CDR3 bases: TGCGCCAGCAGCCAAGAATTGCAGGGGAACACCGGGGAGCTGTTTTTT. Amino acid sequence: CASSQELQGNTGELFF. The chain links TRBV4-1 to TRBJ2-2, with D perhaps TRBD1 (5 bases). With 0 bases removed from V and 1 base from J, the gap between germline ends came to 9 bases. The germline CDR1 and CDR2 sequences are MGHRA and YSYEKL. The CDR3 runs 16 residues.

This rearrangement joins TRBV5-1 to TRBJ2-1, with D possibly being TRBD2 (6 bases). CDR1 SGHRS and CDR2 YFSETQ come from the germline V gene. This CDR3 comprises 14 residues. The ends were cut back, 0 bases at V and 10 bases at J, with 14 bases in the middle. The CDR3 region has the DNA TGCGCCAGCAGCTTGGTACTAGCTGCCCGGGAGCAGTTCTTC. Translating it yields CASSLVLAAREQFF.

The V and J genes are TRBV7-2 and TRBJ1-2; 10 bases fit TRBD1. This CDR3 region has 15 residues. Germline assignment: CDR1 SGHTA and CDR2 FQGNSA. V lost 0 bases and J lost 8; bases outside the gene matches: 6. The CDR3 bases are TGTGCCAGCAGCTTAGCGCTGACAGGGGGCAGGGGCTACACCTTC. Encoded protein: CASSLALTGGRGYTF.

The V gene is TRBV14, the J gene TRBJ2-7; a possible D gene is TRBD1 (7 bases). CDR3 size: 19 residues. Trimming pared 1 base from V and 0 bases from J, leaving 22 bases between. Germline lookup yields CDR1 SGHDN and CDR2 FVKESK. CDR3 DNA: TGTGCCAGCAGCCAAGGATGGAGGGGGCTAAGAACGAGCTCCTACGAGCAGTACTTC. Its protein product is CASSQGWRGLRTSSYEQYF.

The V gene is TRBV6-6, the J gene TRBJ1-1; a possible D gene is TRBD1 (6 bases). V was cut by 5 bases and J by 0 bases, with 13 bases left in between. Germline CDR1 is MNHNY and CDR2 is SVGAGI (reference sequence). The CDR3 is 15 residues long. The CDR3 nucleotides read TGTGCCAGCAGTCTCCGGACAGCCCTGAACACTGAAGCTTTCTTT. As protein: CASSLRTALNTEAFF.

The chain uses TRBV6-1 and TRBJ1-2, with no clear D. The V gene lost 1 base and the J gene lost 4 bases, with 13 bases spanning the gap. Looked up from germline, CDR1 is MNHNS and CDR2 is SASEGT. The CDR3 extends over 15 amino acids. The DNA of the CDR3 is TGTGCCAGCAGTGAAGGAAAGGGAGTGGGCTATGGCTACACCTTC. Protein: CASSEGKGVGYGYTF.

This rearrangement joins TRBV4-3 to TRBJ1-6; D is possibly TRBD1 (6 bases). The CDR3 length is 14 residues. Germline loops: CDR1 LGHNA, CDR2 YSLEER. V lost 6 bases to trimming and J lost 3 bases, with 9 bases between them. In DNA form, the CDR3 reads TGCGCCAGCAGGGGGGGGCTCTATAATTCACCCCTCCACTTT. Its translation is CASRGGLYNSPLHF.

This sequence joins TRBV7-9 and TRBJ1-1; TRBD1 aligns across 10 bases. CDR1 and CDR2 (germline): SEHNR, FQNEAQ (reference sequence). The CDR3 has 15 residues. J gave up 4 bases and V 1 base, and 3 bases lay outside the gene matches. The CDR3, as DNA: TGTGCCAGCAGCTTAGTTTGGACAGGGGGCACTGAAGCTTTCTTT. It encodes CASSLVWTGGTEAFF. Complete variable domain (other parts from reference TRBV7-9 and TRBJ1-1): DTGVSQNPRHKITKRGQNVTFRCDPISEHNRLYWYRQTLGQGPEFLTYFQNEAQLEKSRLLSDRFSAERPKGSFSTLEIQRTEQGDSAMYLCASSLVWTGGTEAFFGQGTRLTVV.

The V call is TRBV5-6, the J call TRBJ1-4, with D tentatively TRBD1 (6 bases). This CDR3 spans 15 amino acids. V was pared by 2 bases and J by 5 bases, with 13 bases between. CDR1 and CDR2 (germline): SGHDT, YYEEEE. DNA of the CDR3: TGTGCCAGCAGCTTTAGTTCAGGGGAAAATGAAAAACTGTTTTTT. Translated, it gives CASSFSSGENEKLFF.

V gene TRBV7-9 combines with J gene TRBJ2-2; D unresolved. CDR1 and CDR2 from the germline V gene are SEHNR and FQNEAQ (reference sequence). The CDR3 is 15 amino acids. Between the trimmed V and J ends, which lost 1 base and 3 bases, there was a span of 9 bases. The CDR3 coding sequence is TGTGCCAGCAGCTTAGTCGGCGGCTACACCGGGGAGCTGTTTTTT. It codes for CASSLVGGYTGELFF.

This sequence joins TRBV28 and TRBJ2-7, with 7 positions matching TRBD1. V dropped 3 bases and J dropped 3; count of bases not matched to a gene: 11. This CDR3 spans 16 amino acids. Per the germline V gene, CDR1 is MDHEN and CDR2 is SYDVKM. This CDR3 reads CASSFLAGTGVYEQYF. CDR3 in DNA: TGTGCCAGCAGTTTCCTTGCTGGAACAGGGGTCTACGAGCAGTACTTC.

V usage is TRBV5-6 and J usage is TRBJ2-2; 8 bases line up with TRBD1. The germline gives CDR1 SGHDT, CDR2 YYEEEE. The CDR3 runs to 17 residues. V lost 6 bases and J lost 6; bases outside the gene matches: 16. The CDR3, as DNA: TGTGCCAGCATCACGACAGGGGCGTCCCCCATGGCCGGGGAGCTGTTTTTT. This sequence encodes CASITTGASPMAGELFF.

The chain uses TRBV5-1 and TRBJ2-1; D ambiguous. The CDR3 spans 12 residues. Germline CDR1 SGHRS, CDR2 YFSETQ. The V gene lost 0 bases and the J gene lost 7 bases, with 5 bases spanning the gap. The CDR3 region is CASSLVVNEQFF. The CDR3 DNA is TGCGCCAGCAGCTTGGTAGTAAATGAGCAGTTCTTC.

This chain joins TRBV6-1 and TRBJ1-5; a weak D match, TRBD1 (6 bases). Germline CDR1 and CDR2: MNHNS and SASEGT. There are 13 residues in the CDR3. V dropped 10 bases and J dropped 5 bases, with 15 bases sitting between them. The CDR3 region is CATPRGGDQPQHF. The CDR3 DNA reads as TGTGCCACCCCTCGAGGGGGAGATCAGCCCCAGCATTTT.

The chain uses TRBV4-1 and TRBJ1-2, with a tentative D call TRBD1 (6 bases). CDR3 size: 16 residues. Germline lookup yields CDR1 MGHRA and CDR2 YSYEKL. V was clipped by 0 bases and J by 6 bases, with 17 bases between them. The CDR3 region is CASSQDDQGNKHGYTF. CDR3 DNA sequence: TGCGCCAGCAGCCAAGATGATCAGGGGAATAAGCATGGCTACACCTTC.